One sample yielded the 6 T cell receptor beta chains listed below, sequenced in a study of shared clonotypes between healthy human individuals. Clones were read by immunoSEQ multiplex PCR, and TCRdb kept only the in-frame ones, dropping some. The data contain 1.4 million or so clones, 98% of them seen just once; the ten biggest clones take up roughly 0.36%. The material sequenced was naive CD4+ T cells sorted from blood. The subset here: CD45RA+ positively selected. These receptors all stem from a man younger than 45 in good health.

V usage is TRBV5-5 and J usage is TRBJ2-2; D perhaps matches TRBD2 (6 bases). Trimming shortened V by 0 bases and J by 2 bases, and 8 bases separated the two germline ends. The CDR3 loop spans 15 amino acids. Germline-derived CDR1 and CDR2 are SGHKS and YYEKEE (reference sequence). The CDR3 sequence is CASSLGGANTGELFF. CDR3 in DNA: TGTGCCAGCAGCTTGGGCGGGGCCAACACCGGGGAGCTGTTTTTT.

The rearrangement joins TRBV2 to TRBJ2-5; no reliable D call. The V and J ends lost 6 bases and 5 bases respectively, with 10 bases between them. Germline V gene sequence: CDR1 SNHLY, CDR2 FYNNEI. This CDR3 spans 12 amino acids. The CDR3 bases are TGTGCCAGCAGAGATATCTCGGAGACCCAGTACTTC. This translates into CASRDISETQYF.

V usage is TRBV20-1 and J usage is TRBJ2-2; D uncertain. CDR1 is DFQATT, CDR2 SNEGSKA, per germline (reference sequence). The CDR3 is 11 residues long. V was pared by 5 bases and J by 5 bases, with 6 bases between. DNA for the CDR3: TGCAGTGCTGGACGTACCGGGGAGCTGTTTTTT. Protein sequence: CSAGRTGELFF.

J is TRBJ2-7 and V is TRBV29-1; 9 nucleotides line up with TRBD1. CDR1 and CDR2 from the germline V gene are SQVTM and ANQGSEA. V lost 7 bases and J lost 3; bases outside the gene matches: 7. CDR3 length equals 13 residues. CDR3 in DNA: TGCAGCGCCCCGGGACAGGGAAACTACGAGCAGTACTTC. Protein product: CSAPGQGNYEQYF.

This clone has a single count. The chain is built from TRBV18 and TRBJ1-1; a weak D match, TRBD1 (6 bases). V shed 0 bases and J shed 1 base, with 15 bases lying between them. The CDR3 length is 17 residues. CDR1 and CDR2 from the germline V gene are KGHSH and LQKENI. CDR3 nucleotides: TGTGCCAGCTCACCACCGGGGGGGGCGCGAGGGAACACTGAAGCTTTCTTT. It codes for CASSPPGGARGNTEAFF.

The V call is TRBV18, the J call TRBJ2-6; D ambiguous. V lost 3 bases and J lost 2, with 8 bases in between. The CDR3 spans 15 residues. Per the germline V gene, CDR1 is KGHSH and CDR2 is LQKENI. DNA of the CDR3: TGTGCCAGCTCACCGGATGGGACTGGGGCCAACGTCCTGACTTTC. Translated: CASSPDGTGANVLTF.